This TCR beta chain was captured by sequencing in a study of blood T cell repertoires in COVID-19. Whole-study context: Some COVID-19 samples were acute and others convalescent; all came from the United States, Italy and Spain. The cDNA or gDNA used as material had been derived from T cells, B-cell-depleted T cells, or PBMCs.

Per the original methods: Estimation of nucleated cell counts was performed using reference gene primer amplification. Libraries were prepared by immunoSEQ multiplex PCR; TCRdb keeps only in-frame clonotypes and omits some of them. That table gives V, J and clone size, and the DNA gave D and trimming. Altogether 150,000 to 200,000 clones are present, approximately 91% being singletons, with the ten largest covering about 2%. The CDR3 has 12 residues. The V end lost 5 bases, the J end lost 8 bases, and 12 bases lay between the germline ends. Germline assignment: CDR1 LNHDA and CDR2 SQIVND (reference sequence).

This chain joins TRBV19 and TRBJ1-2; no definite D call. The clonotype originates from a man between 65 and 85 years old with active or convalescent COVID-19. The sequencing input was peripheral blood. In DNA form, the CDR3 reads TGTGCCAGTAGTGCTACCGACACCGGCTACACCTTC. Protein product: CASSATDTGYTF.